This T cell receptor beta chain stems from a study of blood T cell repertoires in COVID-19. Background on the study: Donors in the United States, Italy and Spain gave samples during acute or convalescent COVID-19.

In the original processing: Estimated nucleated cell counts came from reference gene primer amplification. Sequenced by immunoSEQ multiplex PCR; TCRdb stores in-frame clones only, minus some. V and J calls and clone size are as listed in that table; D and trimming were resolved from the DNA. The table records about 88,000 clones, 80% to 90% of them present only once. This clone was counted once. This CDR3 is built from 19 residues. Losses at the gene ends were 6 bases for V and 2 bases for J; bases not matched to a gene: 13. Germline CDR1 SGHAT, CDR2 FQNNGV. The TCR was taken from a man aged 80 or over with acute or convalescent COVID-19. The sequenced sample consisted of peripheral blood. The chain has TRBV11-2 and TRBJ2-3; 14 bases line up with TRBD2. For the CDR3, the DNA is TGTGCCAGCAGTCCGGCCCCGGGACTAGCGGGAGCGTACACAGATACGCAGTATTTT. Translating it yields CASSPAPGLAGAYTDTQYF.